This is a list of T cell receptor beta chains from one sample in a study of T-cell memory formation after mild COVID-19. TCRdb called the 5' RACE reads again in MiXCR, with one record for every CDR3 protein. The sample contains just over 300,000 distinct CDR3 sequences, 19% of which appear only once. Sequences were obtained from PBMCs or a T cell subset sorted from them (not recorded which). Every receptor here comes from a man aged 18 to 30 who had mild COVID-19 (a few samples of this study predate the infection). Cell type and time point are not known. Both conserved end residues are part of each CDR3. The D gene is left open where the match is weak. The size of a clone is reported for some rows only, either as once, few or many, or as a class for expanded clones.

abundance: many
v_gene: TRBV12-3/TRBV12-4
d_gene: -
j_gene: TRBJ2-3
CDR3aa: CASSTGQDTQYF
CDR3nt: TGTGCCAGCAGCACAGGGCAAGATACGCAGTATTTT

abundance: many
v_gene: TRBV6-2/TRBV6-3
d_gene: TRBD2
j_gene: TRBJ2-1
CDR3aa: CASSPTSGGHNEQFF
CDR3nt: TGTGCCAGCAGCCCGACTAGCGGGGGACACAATGAGCAGTTCTTC

abundance: -
v_gene: TRBV29-1
d_gene: -
j_gene: TRBJ1-1
CDR3aa: CSVEDGVGTEAFF
CDR3nt: TGCAGCGTTGAAGATGGAGTTGGCACTGAAGCTTTCTTT

abundance: many
v_gene: TRBV7-6
d_gene: TRBD1
j_gene: TRBJ1-1
CDR3aa: CASSWKTGPGTEAFF
CDR3nt: TGTGCCAGCAGCTGGAAGACAGGGCCGGGCACTGAAGCTTTCTTT

abundance: -
v_gene: TRBV14
d_gene: TRBD1
j_gene: TRBJ2-1
CDR3aa: CASSWRPTGLVRNEQFF
CDR3nt: TGTGCCAGCAGCTGGCGTCCGACAGGGCTCGTGAGAAATGAGCAGTTCTTC

abundance: many
v_gene: TRBV12-3/TRBV12-4
d_gene: TRBD1
j_gene: TRBJ1-3
CDR3aa: CASSYGTGLGNTIYF
CDR3nt: TGTGCCAGCAGTTACGGGACAGGGCTCGGAAACACCATATATTTT

abundance: -
v_gene: TRBV6-2/TRBV6-3
d_gene: -
j_gene: TRBJ2-1
CDR3aa: CASSYEGEQFF
CDR3nt: TGTGCCAGCAGTTACGAGGGTGAGCAGTTCTTC

abundance: few
v_gene: TRBV20-1
d_gene: -
j_gene: TRBJ2-1
CDR3aa: CSARGPGPFNEQFF
CDR3nt: TGCAGTGCTAGAGGTCCGGGGCCATTTAATGAGCAGTTCTTC

abundance: many
v_gene: TRBV20-1
d_gene: -
j_gene: TRBJ1-1
CDR3aa: CSASDGFMNTEAFF
CDR3nt: TGCAGTGCTAGTGACGGATTCATGAACACTGAAGCTTTCTTT

abundance: -
v_gene: TRBV6-2/TRBV6-3
d_gene: TRBD1
j_gene: TRBJ2-1
CDR3aa: CASSPSDRAFDEQFF
CDR3nt: TGTGCCAGCAGTCCCTCGGACAGGGCATTCGATGAGCAGTTCTTC

abundance: few
v_gene: TRBV7-2
d_gene: -
j_gene: TRBJ1-2
CDR3aa: CASSPMDENYGYTF
CDR3nt: TGTGCCAGCAGCCCAATGGACGAAAACTATGGCTACACCTTC

abundance: -
v_gene: TRBV5-1
d_gene: -
j_gene: TRBJ2-7
CDR3aa: CASSLFPHSDSYEQYF
CDR3nt: TGCGCCAGCAGCTTATTCCCCCACAGCGACTCCTACGAGCAGTACTTC

abundance: few
v_gene: TRBV10-3
d_gene: -
j_gene: TRBJ2-1
CDR3aa: CAISESGSGPWNEQFF
CDR3nt: TGTGCCATCAGTGAGTCGGGTAGCGGTCCTTGGAATGAGCAGTTCTTC

abundance: many
v_gene: TRBV7-2
d_gene: -
j_gene: TRBJ1-1
CDR3aa: CASSFTGMNTEAFF
CDR3nt: TGTGCCAGCAGCTTTACAGGTATGAACACTGAAGCTTTCTTT

abundance: -
v_gene: TRBV6-5
d_gene: TRBD2
j_gene: TRBJ2-7
CDR3aa: CATRPFERGLYEQYF
CDR3nt: TGTGCCACCCGACCCTTCGAGCGGGGGCTTTACGAGCAGTACTTC

abundance: few
v_gene: TRBV7-9
d_gene: -
j_gene: TRBJ2-3
CDR3aa: CASSLASGPDTQYF
CDR3nt: TGTGCCAGCAGCTTAGCTTCAGGGCCAGATACGCAGTATTTT

abundance: many
v_gene: TRBV3-1
d_gene: -
j_gene: TRBJ1-1
CDR3aa: CASSQEADGDTEAFF
CDR3nt: TGTGCCAGCAGCCAAGAAGCTGATGGCGACACTGAAGCTTTCTTT

abundance: -
v_gene: TRBV7-6
d_gene: -
j_gene: TRBJ1-4
CDR3aa: CASSSSGLNEKLFF
CDR3nt: -

abundance: -
v_gene: TRBV4-1
d_gene: -
j_gene: TRBJ2-7
CDR3aa: CASSQNQAAPSYEQYF
CDR3nt: TGCGCCAGCAGCCAAAACCAGGCGGCCCCCTCCTACGAGCAGTACTTC

abundance: -
v_gene: TRBV4-2
d_gene: -
j_gene: TRBJ2-1
CDR3aa: CASSPRVSGEQFF
CDR3nt: TGTGCCAGCAGCCCTCGGGTCTCGGGTGAGCAGTTCTTC

abundance: once
v_gene: TRBV7-2
d_gene: -
j_gene: TRBJ1-2
CDR3aa: CASSLDQGNNYGYTF
CDR3nt: TGTGCCAGCAGCTTAGATCAGGGAAATAACTATGGCTACACCTTC

abundance: few
v_gene: TRBV3-1
d_gene: -
j_gene: TRBJ2-2
CDR3aa: CASSLGHLGNTGELFF
CDR3nt: TGTGCCAGCAGCCTAGGACATTTGGGGAACACCGGGGAGCTGTTTTTT

abundance: -
v_gene: TRBV7-9
d_gene: -
j_gene: TRBJ2-5
CDR3aa: CASSETGLQETQYF
CDR3nt: TGTGCCAGCAGCGAGACAGGCCTTCAAGAGACCCAGTACTTC

abundance: -
v_gene: TRBV7-6
d_gene: -
j_gene: TRBJ1-1
CDR3aa: CASSLRRGTEAFF
CDR3nt: TGTGCCAGCAGCTTACGTCGGGGAACTGAAGCTTTCTTT

abundance: -
v_gene: TRBV10-3
d_gene: -
j_gene: TRBJ2-1
CDR3aa: CAITEEVTNEQFF
CDR3nt: TGTGCCATCACTGAGGAAGTAACCAATGAGCAGTTCTTC

abundance: few
v_gene: TRBV7-8
d_gene: -
j_gene: TRBJ1-5
CDR3aa: CASSQGMNQPQHF
CDR3nt: TGTGCCAGCAGCCAAGGGATGAATCAGCCCCAGCATTTT

abundance: -
v_gene: TRBV18
d_gene: TRBD2
j_gene: TRBJ2-5
CDR3aa: CASSRAGAIQETQYF
CDR3nt: TGTGCCAGCTCACGAGCGGGGGCGATCCAAGAGACCCAGTACTTC

abundance: once
v_gene: TRBV7-2
d_gene: -
j_gene: TRBJ1-2
CDR3aa: CASSNGGVNYGYTF
CDR3nt: TGTGCCAGCAGCAATGGAGGGGTTAACTATGGCTACACCTTC

abundance: few
v_gene: TRBV6-2/TRBV6-3
d_gene: TRBD1
j_gene: TRBJ1-6
CDR3aa: CASSPRTGTGNSPLHF
CDR3nt: TGTGCCAGCAGTCCCCGAACCGGGACAGGGAATTCACCCCTCCACTTT

abundance: many
v_gene: TRBV20-1
d_gene: -
j_gene: TRBJ2-7
CDR3aa: CSARAPSREQYF
CDR3nt: TGCAGTGCTAGAGCGCCTTCGCGCGAGCAGTACTTC

abundance: few
v_gene: TRBV5-5
d_gene: TRBD2
j_gene: TRBJ2-5
CDR3aa: CASSPAGLAAQETQYF
CDR3nt: TGTGCCAGCAGCCCGGCGGGACTAGCGGCGCAAGAGACCCAGTACTTC

abundance: -
v_gene: TRBV9
d_gene: -
j_gene: TRBJ2-7
CDR3aa: CASSVVSSGYEQYF
CDR3nt: TGTGCCAGCAGCGTAGTGAGTAGCGGCTACGAGCAGTACTTC